Presented here are 28 T cell receptor beta chains from one specimen sequenced in a study of cytomegalovirus exposure and HLA in healthy donors. The PCR contained 60 Vbeta and 13 Jbeta primers. Data came from immunoSEQ multiplex PCR; TCRdb stores just in-frame clones and leaves some out. The repertoire has roughly 130,000 clones, 73% of them found once; the top ten carry over 1%. The sequencing sample was made of PBMCs. The receptors stem from a woman aged 35 to 49 in good health and CMV-seronegative.

The table lists this clone with a few counts. The J gene is TRBJ1-1, the V gene TRBV5-1; D remains unclear. The CDR3 sequence is 15 residues long. V shed 3 bases and J shed 0 bases, with 12 bases lying between them. Per germline, CDR1 SGHRS and CDR2 YFSETQ. The CDR3 bases are TGCGCCAGCAGCTATCTAACAGATATGAACACTGAAGCTTTCTTT. It encodes CASSYLTDMNTEAFF.

The genes are TRBV29-1 and TRBJ2-1; TRBD2 matches at 13 bases. Germline-derived CDR1 and CDR2 are SQVTM and ANQGSEA. V gave up 6 bases and J gave up 8 bases; unmatched junction bases: 7. This CDR3 comprises 14 residues. CDR3 amino acids: CSVSTSGGKDEQFF. In DNA, the CDR3 is TGCAGCGTCTCGACTAGCGGGGGGAAGGATGAGCAGTTCTTC.

There are a few counts of this clone. The V call is TRBV4-1, the J call TRBJ1-3, with 7 bases aligning to TRBD1. This CDR3 has 15 amino acids. Germline CDR1 and CDR2: MGHRA and YSYEKL. The V gene end was trimmed by 1 base and the J gene end by 0 bases; junction bases not matched to a gene: 0. CDR3 sequence reads: CASSQGDSSGNTIYF. In DNA, the CDR3 is TGCGCCAGCAGCCAAGGGGACAGCTCTGGAAACACCATATATTTT.

This chain links TRBV5-4 with TRBJ2-3; D possibly corresponds to TRBD2 (6 bases). Germline loops: CDR1 SGHNT, CDR2 YYREEE (reference sequence). Trimming pared 4 bases from V and 0 bases from J, leaving 15 bases between. The CDR3 sequence is 16 residues long. CDR3 region: CASSKPGDRSTDTQYF. CDR3 bases: TGTGCCAGCAGCAAACCGGGGGATAGGAGCACAGATACGCAGTATTTT.

The rearrangement uses TRBV11-2 and TRBJ2-4; 7 bases match TRBD1. The V and J ends lost 5 bases and 4 bases, in that order; junction bases with no gene match: 2. Germline CDR1 is SGHAT and CDR2 is FQNNGV. The CDR3 contains 13 residues. CDR3: CASSQGVKNIQYF. The CDR3 nucleotides read TGTGCCAGCAGCCAGGGGGTGAAAAACATTCAGTACTTC.

This clone was detected only a few times. CDR3 DNA sequence: TGTGCCAGCAGTTTATTGGGGGGACGGACCTTTGGGACCGGGGAGCTGTTTTTT. This translates into CASSLLGGRTFGTGELFF. J is TRBJ2-2 and V is TRBV27; possibly TRBD2 for D (6 bases). CDR3 length: 18 amino acids. Per the germline V gene, CDR1 is MNHEY and CDR2 is SMNVEV (reference sequence). Trimming pared 1 base from V and 5 bases from J, leaving 20 bases between.

The V gene is TRBV6-4, the J gene TRBJ1-2; 8 bases are shared with TRBD1. Germline V gives CDR1 MRHNA, CDR2 SNTAGT. The junction had 9 bases not matched to a gene; V was cut back by 2 bases and J by 7 bases. This CDR3 region has 15 residues. The CDR3 region has the DNA TGTGCCAGCAGTGACACAGGACAGGGAATGGGTGGCTACACCTTC. This gives the protein CASSDTGQGMGGYTF.

The gene calls are TRBV5-4 and TRBJ1-1; D may be TRBD1 (5 bases). V was clipped by 4 bases and J by 0 bases, with 13 bases between them. The CDR3 sequence is 15 residues long. CDR1 and CDR2 (germline): SGHNT, YYREEE (reference sequence). Here the CDR3 DNA reads TGTGCCAGCAGCCCCTTAGCAGGGTTGAACACTGAAGCTTTCTTT. Encoded protein: CASSPLAGLNTEAFF.

CDR3 coding DNA: TGTGCCAGCAGCTGGACAGGGGCGGACTATGGCTACACCTTC. Translated: CASSWTGADYGYTF. The V and J genes are TRBV11-1 and TRBJ1-2; 9 bases are shared with TRBD1. The CDR3 is made up of 14 amino acids. Germline V gene sequence: CDR1 SGHAT, CDR2 FQDESV (reference sequence). V lost 4 bases to trimming and J lost 3 bases; unmatched junction nucleotides: 3.

V usage is TRBV19 and J usage is TRBJ1-1, with D maybe TRBD1 (6 bases). The CDR3 loop spans 13 amino acids. The germline gives CDR1 LNHDA, CDR2 SQIVND (reference sequence). V was clipped by 5 bases and J by 6 bases, with 13 bases between them. CDR3 nucleotide sequence: TGTGCCAGTAGTTGGGGACAACGGGCTGAAGCTTTCTTT. This translates into CASSWGQRAEAFF.

The chain combines TRBV18 with TRBJ1-1, with D unclear. The CDR3 has 14 amino acids. Germline assignment: CDR1 KGHSH and CDR2 LQKENI. V lost 0 bases and J 0 bases, leaving 5 bases between the germline ends. In DNA, the CDR3 is TGTGCCAGCTCACCACCGTCAGTGAACACTGAAGCTTTCTTT. Translation: CASSPPSVNTEAFF.

The chain has TRBV29-1 and TRBJ2-3; the match to TRBD1 covers 11 bases. Germline trimming cut 4 bases from V and 3 bases from J; bases unmatched to any gene: 12. Germline CDR1 SQVTM, CDR2 ANQGSEA. There are 17 residues in the CDR3. CDR3 DNA: TGCAGCGTTGCTCGAGGGTATGGGGACAGGGGGACAGATACGCAGTATTTT. It encodes CSVARGYGDRGTDTQYF.

The J gene is TRBJ2-7, the V gene TRBV5-4; TRBD2 agrees at 13 bases. Germline-derived CDR1 and CDR2 are SGHNT and YYREEE (reference sequence). V shed 5 bases, J shed 6 bases, and the junction held 8 bases outside the gene matches. This CDR3 comprises 15 residues. The CDR3 is CASSLLAGGPGEQYF. The CDR3 DNA reads as TGTGCCAGCAGTTTACTAGCGGGGGGGCCGGGCGAGCAGTACTTC.

J is TRBJ2-2 and V is TRBV4-1, with TRBD1 matching over 7 bases. Looked up from germline, CDR1 is MGHRA and CDR2 is YSYEKL. The CDR3 covers 16 residues. V shed 1 base, J shed 1 base, and the junction held 3 bases outside the gene matches. The CDR3 loop reads CASSQGQGENTGELFF. For the CDR3, the DNA is TGCGCCAGCAGCCAAGGACAGGGAGAGAACACCGGGGAGCTGTTTTTT.

With respect to this clone: Germline and junction disagree at one end, which may indicate a read error. This rearrangement joins TRBV7-9 to TRBJ1-1, with D unresolved. Germline V gives CDR1 SEHNR, CDR2 FQNEAQ (reference sequence). The CDR3 contains 15 residues. CDR3 coding DNA: TGTTCCAGCAGCAAAACAGCTACTTTGAACACTGAAGCTTTCTTT. Translated: CSSSKTATLNTEAFF.

The V gene is TRBV5-1, the J gene TRBJ2-1; D is possibly TRBD2 (5 bases). The CDR3 consists of 15 residues. Germline V gives CDR1 SGHRS, CDR2 YFSETQ. The V end lost 3 bases, the J end lost 4 bases, and 14 bases lay between the germline ends. In DNA form, the CDR3 reads TGCGCCAGCAGCTCGGAAACGTCGGGGTACAATGAGCAGTTCTTC. Translated: CASSSETSGYNEQFF.

The V call is TRBV5-1, the J call TRBJ1-1; 8 bases agree with TRBD1. The CDR3 totals 15 residues. Germline lookup yields CDR1 SGHRS and CDR2 YFSETQ. V gave up 0 bases and J gave up 1 base; unmatched junction bases: 2. Here the CDR3 DNA reads TGCGCCAGCAGCTTGGGAGGGACAGGGAACACTGAAGCTTTCTTT. The encoded protein is CASSLGGTGNTEAFF.

This clone was counted a few times. In DNA, the CDR3 is TGTGCCAGCAGTGGACTACAGAGTTATAATTCACCCCTCCACTTT. It is translated as CASSGLQSYNSPLHF. The rearrangement links TRBV28 to TRBJ1-6; D not certain. Germline CDR1 and CDR2: MDHEN and SYDVKM. Trimming took off 5 bases at V and 4 bases at J, with 12 bases between the two ends. The CDR3 length is 15 residues.

The chain joins TRBV7-9 to TRBJ1-2; TRBD1 matches at 7 bases. The CDR3 loop spans 14 amino acids. Trimming at V came to 5 bases and at J to 1 base, leaving 4 bases not matched to a gene. CDR1 SEHNR and CDR2 FQNEAQ come from the germline V gene (reference sequence). CDR3 coding DNA: TGTGCCAGCAGCATCCGGGACAGTAACTATGGCTACACCTTC. Encoded protein: CASSIRDSNYGYTF.

A few counts support this clone. CDR3 in amino acids: CSVEDSRNTEAFF. CDR3 DNA sequence: TGCAGCGTTGAGGACAGCAGGAACACTGAAGCTTTCTTT. V and J are TRBV29-1 and TRBJ1-1, with D possibly matching TRBD1 (6 bases). CDR1 and CDR2 from the germline V gene are SQVTM and ANQGSEA. V was cut by 3 bases and J by 1 base, with 9 bases left in between. CDR3 size: 13 residues.

J is TRBJ2-1 and V is TRBV10-3; TRBD2 aligns across 13 bases. The V gene end was trimmed by 6 bases and the J gene end by 8 bases; junction bases not matched to a gene: 4. The CDR3 covers 14 residues. Germline V CDR1 and CDR2: ENHRY, SYGVKD. As DNA, the CDR3 is TGTGCCATCAGCGGGACTAGCGGGGTCGATGAGCAGTTCTTC. Protein: CAISGTSGVDEQFF.

The chain combines TRBV4-1 with TRBJ2-5; 7 nucleotides align to TRBD1. This CDR3 is built from 15 residues. Germline V gives CDR1 MGHRA, CDR2 YSYEKL. V dropped 4 bases and J dropped 4; count of bases not matched to a gene: 9. This CDR3 reads CASSLRQGWAETQYF. For the CDR3, the DNA is TGCGCCAGCAGCCTAAGACAGGGATGGGCAGAGACCCAGTACTTC.

This clone showed up just a few times. V usage is TRBV6-6 and J usage is TRBJ1-6; weak D call: TRBD1 (5 bases). This CDR3 region has 13 residues. CDR1 is MNHNY and CDR2 is SVGAGI in the germline V gene (reference sequence). Trimming shortened V by 7 bases and J by 10 bases, and 14 bases separated the two germline ends. As DNA, the CDR3 is TGTGCCAGCATCCAGGGCGACGGGTCACCCCTCCACTTT. It is translated as CASIQGDGSPLHF.

The rearrangement joins TRBV4-2 to TRBJ2-1; 7 bases are a match to TRBD2. V gave up 0 bases and J gave up 6 bases; unmatched junction bases: 8. CDR1 and CDR2 from the germline V gene are LGHNA and YNFKEQ. There are 16 residues in the CDR3. The CDR3 sequence: CASSQDQAGSGNEQFF. CDR3 bases: TGTGCCAGCAGCCAAGATCAAGCGGGGTCTGGCAATGAGCAGTTCTTC.

This clone has just one count. The rearrangement uses TRBV29-1 and TRBJ2-1; D is ambiguous. CDR1 and CDR2 (germline): SQVTM, ANQGSEA. This CDR3 has 16 amino acids. The V gene lost 0 bases and the J gene lost 1 base, with 13 bases spanning the gap. The CDR3 loop reads CSVEDSTAESYNEQFF. The CDR3 bases are TGCAGCGTTGAAGATTCGACGGCGGAATCCTACAATGAGCAGTTCTTC.

The chain links TRBV2 to TRBJ2-5; D is unclear. Germline CDR1 is SNHLY and CDR2 is FYNNEI. CDR3 length: 15 amino acids. V shed 8 bases and J shed 2 bases, with 18 bases lying between them. The CDR3 bases are TGTGCCAGCCCCATCCCCGACTCTCTACAAGAGACCCAGTACTTC. It encodes CASPIPDSLQETQYF.

The chain joins TRBV2 to TRBJ2-2, with 10 bases aligning to TRBD2. Unmatched junction bases numbered 20, after V lost 6 bases and J lost 7 bases. CDR3 length: 19 amino acids. Germline V gene sequence: CDR1 SNHLY, CDR2 FYNNEI. DNA for the CDR3: TGTGCCAGCAGCAGATGGTCAGGGGGCGGGACTAGCGAGGTCGGGGAGCTGTTTTTT. Residues: CASSRWSGGGTSEVGELFF.

The CDR3 here is CASSYGRGSTDTQYF. The CDR3 coding sequence is TGTGCCAGCAGTTACGGGAGGGGGAGCACAGATACGCAGTATTTT. The genes are TRBV6-5 and TRBJ2-3, with TRBD2 as a possible D gene (7 bases). The V end was cut by 2 bases, the J end by 0 bases, with 9 bases between. The CDR3 consists of 15 residues. The germline CDR1 and CDR2 sequences are MNHEY and SVGAGI.